Below, one T cell receptor beta chain is given with its context. No antigen is known for it. This record belongs to a study of T cells expressing NK-cell markers. Study-level background: Seropositivity for HCMV was found in seven of the eight sequenced donors, with one seronegative. Findings of the study overall: In several donors, these clonotypes also led the CD3+CD56-NKG2C+ fraction. Dominant NKG2C+ clonotype frequencies of about 1.0-8% of CD8+ T cells were measured in several donors.

5'RACE template switching built TCR beta cDNA with unique molecular identifiers. Reanalyzing the 5' RACE reads, TCRdb keeps one entry per CDR3 protein, without DNA. The repertoire shows around 470,000 distinct CDR3 sequences; the top ten hold almost 1.5%. This TCR was sampled from a woman aged 45 to 65 in good health. Sequencing input: blood T cells: a sorted CD56 or NKG2C T cell subset, CD4+ or CD8+ T cells, or bulk PBMC T cells (not recorded which).

The CDR3 protein is CASSPPGGTTNEKLFF. The rearrangement joins TRBV12-3 or TRBV12-4 to TRBJ1-4. The CDR3 contains 16 residues.